This passage covers 5 T cell receptor beta chains from one sample sequenced in a study of blood T cell repertoires in COVID-19. TCRdb's table, derived via immunoSEQ multiplex PCR, lists solely in-frame clones and lacks some. The sample yields 230,000 or so clones, 70% to 85% seen once. Sequenced: peripheral blood. These TCRs come from a middle-aged man who had recovered from COVID-19.

The J gene is TRBJ2-1, the V gene TRBV7-2; 10 bases line up with TRBD2. CDR3 size: 16 residues. The germline CDR1 and CDR2 sequences are SGHTA and FQGNSA. Germline trimming cut 5 bases from V and 0 bases from J; bases unmatched to any gene: 4. The CDR3 DNA sequence: TGTGCCAGCAGCCAGGTAGCGGGGGGCTCCTACAATGAGCAGTTCTTC. Translated: CASSQVAGGSYNEQFF.

The chain has TRBV11-2 and TRBJ2-5; D is unclear. This CDR3 is 11 amino acids long. Germline V lookup: CDR1 SGHAT, CDR2 FQNNGV. Trimming removed 2 bases from V and 9 bases from J, with 7 bases in between. This CDR3 reads CASSLSEAQYF. CDR3 nucleotide sequence: TGTGCCAGCAGCTTAAGTGAGGCCCAGTACTTC.

The V call is TRBV6-1, the J call TRBJ2-1; 8 bases map to TRBD2. CDR1 is MNHNS, CDR2 SASEGT, per germline. The CDR3 length is 16 residues. The junction had 5 bases not matched to a gene; V was cut back by 4 bases and J by 0 bases. The CDR3, as DNA: TGTGCCAGCAGTGTTAGCGGGGTGAGCTCCTACAATGAGCAGTTCTTC. Its translation is CASSVSGVSSYNEQFF.

The chain is built from TRBV11-2 and TRBJ1-2; TRBD1 might be the D (6 bases). V was shortened by 5 bases and J by 3 bases, with 10 bases between the two germline ends. The CDR3 has 13 residues. Germline loops: CDR1 SGHAT, CDR2 FQNNGV. As DNA, the CDR3 is TGTGCCAGCAGCGCGACAGGAGACTATGGCTACACCTTC. Residues: CASSATGDYGYTF.

This chain connects TRBV9 to TRBJ2-7; 7 nucleotides agree with TRBD2. The CDR3 contains 13 residues. The germline gives CDR1 SGDLS, CDR2 YYNGEE. The junction had 4 bases not matched to a gene; V was cut back by 2 bases and J by 5 bases. The CDR3 protein is CASSVGGVNEQYF. The DNA for the CDR3 is TGTGCCAGCAGCGTTGGGGGGGTCAACGAGCAGTACTTC.